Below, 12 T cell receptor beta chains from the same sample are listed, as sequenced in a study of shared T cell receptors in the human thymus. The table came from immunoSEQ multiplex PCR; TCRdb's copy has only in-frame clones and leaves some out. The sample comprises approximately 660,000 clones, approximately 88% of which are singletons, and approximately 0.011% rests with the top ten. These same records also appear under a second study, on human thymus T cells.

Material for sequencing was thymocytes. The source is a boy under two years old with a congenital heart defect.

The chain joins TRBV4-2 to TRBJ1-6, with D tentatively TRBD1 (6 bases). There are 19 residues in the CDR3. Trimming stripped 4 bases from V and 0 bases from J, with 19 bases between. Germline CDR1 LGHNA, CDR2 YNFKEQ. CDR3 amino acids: CASSRCRGHASSYNSPLHF. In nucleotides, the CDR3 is TGTGCCAGCAGCCGCTGCCGGGGACACGCGAGCTCCTATAATTCACCCCTCCACTTT.

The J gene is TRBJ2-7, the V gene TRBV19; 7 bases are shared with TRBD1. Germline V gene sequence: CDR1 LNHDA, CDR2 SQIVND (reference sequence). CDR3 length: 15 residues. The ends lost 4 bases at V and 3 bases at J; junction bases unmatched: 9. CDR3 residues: CASSTQGQLFYEQYF. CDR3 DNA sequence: TGTGCCAGTAGTACGCAGGGACAGCTGTTCTACGAGCAGTACTTC. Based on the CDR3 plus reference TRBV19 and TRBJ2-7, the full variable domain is DGGITQSPKYLFRKEGQNVTLSCEQNLNHDAMYWYRQDPGQGLRLIYYSQIVNDFQKGDIAEGYSVSREKKESFPLTVTSAQKNPTAFYLCASSTQGQLFYEQYFGPGTRLTVT.

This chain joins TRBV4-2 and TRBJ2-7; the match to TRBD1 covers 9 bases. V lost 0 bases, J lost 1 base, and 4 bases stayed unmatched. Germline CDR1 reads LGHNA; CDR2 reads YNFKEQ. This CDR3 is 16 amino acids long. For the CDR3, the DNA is TGTGCCAGCAGCCAAGATGGTGACAGGGGGTCCTACGAGCAGTACTTC. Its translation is CASSQDGDRGSYEQYF.

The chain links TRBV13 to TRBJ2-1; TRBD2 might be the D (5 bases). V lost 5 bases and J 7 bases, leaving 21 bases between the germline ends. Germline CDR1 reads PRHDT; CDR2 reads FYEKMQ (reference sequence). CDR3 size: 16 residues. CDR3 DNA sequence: TGTGCCAGCAGCCACAGCGCTTCAAATCTAGCAAATGAGCAGTTCTTC. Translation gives CASSHSASNLANEQFF.

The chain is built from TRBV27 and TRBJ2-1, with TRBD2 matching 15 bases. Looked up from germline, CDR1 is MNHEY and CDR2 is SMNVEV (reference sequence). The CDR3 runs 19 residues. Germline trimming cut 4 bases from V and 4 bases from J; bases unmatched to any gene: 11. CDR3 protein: CASSSRTSGRAPRYNEQFF. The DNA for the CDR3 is TGTGCCAGCAGTTCCCGGACTAGCGGGAGGGCCCCTCGATACAATGAGCAGTTCTTC.

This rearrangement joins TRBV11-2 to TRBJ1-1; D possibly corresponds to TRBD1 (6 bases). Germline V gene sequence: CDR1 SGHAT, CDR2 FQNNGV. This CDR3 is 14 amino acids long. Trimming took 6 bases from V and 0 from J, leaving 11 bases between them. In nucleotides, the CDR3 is TGTGCCAGCAGACCTGACAGGTTGAACACTGAAGCTTTCTTT. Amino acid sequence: CASRPDRLNTEAFF.

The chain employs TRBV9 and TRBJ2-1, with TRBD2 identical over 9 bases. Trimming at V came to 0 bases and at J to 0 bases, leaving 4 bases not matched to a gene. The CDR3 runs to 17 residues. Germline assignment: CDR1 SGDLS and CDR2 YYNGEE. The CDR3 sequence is CASSVGSGGSSYNEQFF. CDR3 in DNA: TGTGCCAGCAGCGTAGGTAGCGGGGGTAGCTCCTACAATGAGCAGTTCTTC.

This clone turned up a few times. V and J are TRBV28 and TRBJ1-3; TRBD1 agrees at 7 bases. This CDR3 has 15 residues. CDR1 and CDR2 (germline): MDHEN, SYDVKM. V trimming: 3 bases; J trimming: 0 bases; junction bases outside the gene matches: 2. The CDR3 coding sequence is TGTGCCAGCAGTTTCTACAGGGGCTCTGGAAACACCATATATTTT. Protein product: CASSFYRGSGNTIYF. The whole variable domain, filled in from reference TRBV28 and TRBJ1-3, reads DVKVTQSSRYLVKRTGEKVFLECVQDMDHENMFWYRQDPGLGLRLIYFSYDVKMKEKGDIPEGYSVSREKKERFSLILESASTNQTSMYLCASSFYRGSGNTIYFGEGSWLTVV.

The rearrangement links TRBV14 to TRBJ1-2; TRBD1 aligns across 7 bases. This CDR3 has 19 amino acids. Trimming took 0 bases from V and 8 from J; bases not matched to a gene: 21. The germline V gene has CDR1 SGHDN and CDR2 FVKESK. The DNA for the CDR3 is TGTGCCAGCAGCCAAGAGGGGGCTGCGCAGGGGGGTATGGCGCGCGGCTACACCTTC. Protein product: CASSQEGAAQGGMARGYTF.

The CDR3 sequence: CASSYRRGERFF. As DNA, the CDR3 is TGTGCCAGCAGTTACCGCAGGGGTGAAAGGTTCTTC. The chain has TRBV6-5 and TRBJ2-1; D possibly corresponds to TRBD1 (6 bases). This CDR3 has 12 residues. The V and J ends lost 2 bases and 15 bases respectively, with 14 bases between them. Germline CDR1 MNHEY, CDR2 SVGAGI.

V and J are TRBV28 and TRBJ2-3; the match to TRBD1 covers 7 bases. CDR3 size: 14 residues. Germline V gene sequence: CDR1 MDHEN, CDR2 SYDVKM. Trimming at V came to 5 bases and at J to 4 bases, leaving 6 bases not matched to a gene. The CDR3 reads CASSADRRPDTQYF. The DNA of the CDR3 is TGTGCCAGCAGTGCGGACAGGAGGCCAGATACGCAGTATTTT.

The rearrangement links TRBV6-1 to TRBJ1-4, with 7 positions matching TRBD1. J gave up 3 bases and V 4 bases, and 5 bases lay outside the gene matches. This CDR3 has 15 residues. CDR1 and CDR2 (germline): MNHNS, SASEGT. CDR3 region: CASSGLDRANEKLFF. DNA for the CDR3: TGTGCCAGCAGTGGCCTAGACAGGGCTAATGAAAAACTGTTTTTT.